One sample yielded the 8 T cell receptor beta chains listed below, sequenced in a study of T cells after yellow fever vaccination. TCRdb re-called the 5' RACE reads through MiXCR, storing one row per CDR3 protein. This table holds about 350,000 distinct CDR3 sequences, approximately 10% found once. Sequenced material: PBMCs, taken on the day of the first yellow fever vaccination. Receptors were obtained from a young man who received the YFV17D yellow fever vaccine.

The V call is TRBV5-4, the J call TRBJ1-3, with D tentatively TRBD1 (5 bases). This CDR3 region has 14 residues. V was pared by 6 bases and J by 3 bases, with 13 bases between. Germline CDR1 and CDR2: SGHNT and YYREEE (reference sequence). The CDR3 bases are TGTGCCAGCACCGACAGTCTCATTGGAAACACCATATATTTT. Its translation is CASTDSLIGNTIYF.

In this sample, this clonotype turned up a few times. The V call is TRBV4-2, the J call TRBJ1-1, with unresolved D. Germline loops: CDR1 LGHNA, CDR2 YNFKEQ. The CDR3 spans 13 residues. Trimming removed 0 bases from V and 5 bases from J, with 7 bases in between. Here the CDR3 reads CASSQDMGTEAFF. Written as DNA, the CDR3 is TGTGCCAGCAGCCAAGATATGGGGACTGAAGCTTTCTTT.

The chain combines TRBV5-4 with TRBJ1-2; D uncertain. The V and J ends lost 0 bases and 3 bases respectively, with 12 bases between them. The CDR3 extends over 15 amino acids. Germline assignment: CDR1 SGHNT and CDR2 YYREEE (reference sequence). CDR3 sequence reads: CASSLAEQLHYGYTF. The CDR3 bases are TGTGCCAGCAGCTTGGCGGAACAGCTCCACTATGGCTACACCTTC.

This clonotype was observed a few times. The chain recombines TRBV25-1 with TRBJ1-6, with 9 bases fitting TRBD1. The CDR3 spans 14 residues. Germline values: CDR1 MGHDK, CDR2 SYGVNS. V lost 6 bases to trimming and J lost 8 bases; unmatched junction nucleotides: 5. For the CDR3, the DNA is TGTGCCAGCAGACCGGGACAGGGTTATTCACCCCTCCACTTT. Translation: CASRPGQGYSPLHF.

This clonotype came up many times. The V and J genes are TRBV4-1 and TRBJ1-1, with D possibly TRBD1 on 6 matching bases. V was shortened by 1 base and J by 4 bases, with 10 bases between the two germline ends. The germline gives CDR1 MGHRA, CDR2 YSYEKL. The CDR3 loop spans 14 amino acids. The CDR3 reads CASSQGGGGTEAFF. CDR3 nucleotides: TGCGCCAGCAGCCAAGGAGGGGGGGGCACTGAAGCTTTCTTT.

The chain has TRBV27 and TRBJ2-7; 7 bases line up with TRBD1. The CDR3 extends over 16 amino acids. The trim removed 3 bases at V and 2 bases at J, leaving 10 bases unmatched. The V gene's germline CDR1 is MNHEY and CDR2 SMNVEV (reference sequence). As DNA, the CDR3 is TGTGCCAGCAGTTTCCTCTTGGGGACAGAGGCCTACGAGCAGTACGTC. Translating gives CASSFLLGTEAYEQYV.

This chain connects TRBV7-9 to TRBJ2-2; 8 nucleotides align to TRBD1. Unmatched junction bases numbered 10, after V lost 4 bases and J lost 6 bases. The CDR3 consists of 16 residues. The germline gives CDR1 SEHNR, CDR2 FQNEAQ (reference sequence). The CDR3 DNA sequence: TGTGCCAGCAGCTCCCCGGACAGGGTATCTGCCGGGGAGCTGTTTTTT. This translates into CASSSPDRVSAGELFF.

Here the CDR3 reads CASWGPTNEKLFF. The CDR3 bases are TGTGCCAGCTGGGGCCCAACTAATGAAAAACTGTTTTTT. V usage is TRBV25-1 and J usage is TRBJ1-4, with D perhaps matching TRBD1 (5 bases). The V gene lost 8 bases and the J gene lost 0 bases, with 7 bases spanning the gap. Germline CDR1 and CDR2: MGHDK and SYGVNS. The CDR3 covers 13 residues.